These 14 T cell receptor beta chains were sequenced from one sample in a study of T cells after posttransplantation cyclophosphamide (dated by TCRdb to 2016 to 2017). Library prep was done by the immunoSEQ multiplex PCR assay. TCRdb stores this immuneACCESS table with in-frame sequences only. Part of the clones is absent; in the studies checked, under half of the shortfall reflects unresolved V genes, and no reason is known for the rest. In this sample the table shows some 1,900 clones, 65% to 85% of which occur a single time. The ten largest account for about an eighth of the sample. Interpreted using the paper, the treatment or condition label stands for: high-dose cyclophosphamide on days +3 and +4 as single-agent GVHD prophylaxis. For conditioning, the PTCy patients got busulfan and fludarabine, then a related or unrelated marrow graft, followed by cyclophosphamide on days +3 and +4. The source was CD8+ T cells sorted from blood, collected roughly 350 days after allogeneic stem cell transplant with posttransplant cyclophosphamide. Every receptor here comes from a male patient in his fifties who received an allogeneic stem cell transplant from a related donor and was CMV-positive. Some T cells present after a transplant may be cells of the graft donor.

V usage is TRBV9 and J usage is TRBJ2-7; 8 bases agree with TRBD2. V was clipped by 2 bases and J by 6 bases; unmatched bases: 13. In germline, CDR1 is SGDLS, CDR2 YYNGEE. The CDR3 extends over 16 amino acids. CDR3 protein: CASSVISAGALGEQYF. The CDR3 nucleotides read TGTGCCAGCAGCGTCATTTCAGCGGGAGCCCTCGGCGAGCAGTACTTC.

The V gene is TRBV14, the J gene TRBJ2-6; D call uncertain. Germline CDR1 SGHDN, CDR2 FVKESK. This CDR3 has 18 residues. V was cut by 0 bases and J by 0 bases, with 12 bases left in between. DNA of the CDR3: TGTGCCAGCAGCCAAGATACGCTATCTAACTCTGGGGCCAACGTCCTGACTTTC. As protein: CASSQDTLSNSGANVLTF.

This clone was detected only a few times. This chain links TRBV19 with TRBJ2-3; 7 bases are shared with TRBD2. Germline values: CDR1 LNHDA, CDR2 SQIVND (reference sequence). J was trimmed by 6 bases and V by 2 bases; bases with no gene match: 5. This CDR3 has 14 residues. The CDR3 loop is CASSIWGGKDTQYF. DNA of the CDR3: TGTGCCAGTAGTATATGGGGGGGGAAGGATACGCAGTATTTT.

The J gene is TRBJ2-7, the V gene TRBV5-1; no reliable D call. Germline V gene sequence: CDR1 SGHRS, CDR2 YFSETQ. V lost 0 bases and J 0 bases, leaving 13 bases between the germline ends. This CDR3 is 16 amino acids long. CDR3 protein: CASSLAETSSSYEQYF. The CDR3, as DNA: TGCGCCAGCAGCTTGGCCGAGACATCGAGCTCCTACGAGCAGTACTTC.

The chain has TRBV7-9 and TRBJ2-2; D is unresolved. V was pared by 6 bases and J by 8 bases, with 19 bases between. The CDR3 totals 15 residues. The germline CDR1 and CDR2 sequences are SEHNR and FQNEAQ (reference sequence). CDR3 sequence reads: CASSSQKKLIGELFF. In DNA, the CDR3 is TGTGCCAGCAGTTCACAAAAAAAATTGATAGGGGAGCTGTTTTTT.

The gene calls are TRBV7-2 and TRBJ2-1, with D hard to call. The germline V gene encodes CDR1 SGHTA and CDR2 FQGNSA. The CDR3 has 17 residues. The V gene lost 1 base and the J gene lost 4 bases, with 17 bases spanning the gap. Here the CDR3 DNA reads TGTGCCAGCAGCTTAGGTTCACGAACTTATCTTTACAATGAGCAGTTCTTC. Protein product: CASSLGSRTYLYNEQFF.

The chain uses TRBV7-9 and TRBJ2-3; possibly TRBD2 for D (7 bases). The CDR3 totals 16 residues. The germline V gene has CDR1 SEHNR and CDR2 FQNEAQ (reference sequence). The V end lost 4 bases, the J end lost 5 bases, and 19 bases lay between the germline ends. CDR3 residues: CASSSRIGGAVDTQYF. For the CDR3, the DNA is TGTGCCAGCAGCTCGAGAATTGGGGGGGCCGTAGATACGCAGTATTTT. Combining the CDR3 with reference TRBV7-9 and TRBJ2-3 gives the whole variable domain DTGVSQNPRHKITKRGQNVTFRCDPISEHNRLYWYRQTLGQGPEFLTYFQNEAQLEKSRLLSDRFSAERPKGSFSTLEIQRTEQGDSAMYLCASSSRIGGAVDTQYFGPGTRLTVL.

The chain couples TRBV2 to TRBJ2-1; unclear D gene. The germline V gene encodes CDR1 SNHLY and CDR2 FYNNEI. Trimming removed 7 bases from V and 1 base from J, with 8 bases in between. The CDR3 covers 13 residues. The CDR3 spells CASKGGSYNEQFF. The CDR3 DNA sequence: TGTGCCAGCAAAGGCGGTTCCTACAATGAGCAGTTCTTC.

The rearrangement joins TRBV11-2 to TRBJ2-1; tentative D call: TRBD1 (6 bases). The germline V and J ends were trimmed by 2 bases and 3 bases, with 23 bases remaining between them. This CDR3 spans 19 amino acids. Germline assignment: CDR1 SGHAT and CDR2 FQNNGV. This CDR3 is CASSLTGIGQGPVYNEQFF. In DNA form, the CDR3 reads TGTGCCAGCAGCTTAACTGGTATAGGTCAGGGGCCAGTCTACAATGAGCAGTTCTTC.

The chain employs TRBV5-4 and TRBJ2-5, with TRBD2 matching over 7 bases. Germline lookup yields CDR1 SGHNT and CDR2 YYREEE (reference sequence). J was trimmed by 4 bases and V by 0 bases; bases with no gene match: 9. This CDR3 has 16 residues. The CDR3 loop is CASSLAATSVPETQYF. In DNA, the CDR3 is TGTGCCAGCAGCTTGGCCGCAACTAGCGTGCCAGAGACCCAGTACTTC. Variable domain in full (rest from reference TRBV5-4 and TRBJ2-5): ETGVTQSPTHLIKTRGQQVTLRCSSQSGHNTVSWYQQALGQGPQFIFQYYREEENGRGNFPPRFSGLQFPNYSSELNVNALELDDSALYLCASSLAATSVPETQYFGPGTRLLVL.

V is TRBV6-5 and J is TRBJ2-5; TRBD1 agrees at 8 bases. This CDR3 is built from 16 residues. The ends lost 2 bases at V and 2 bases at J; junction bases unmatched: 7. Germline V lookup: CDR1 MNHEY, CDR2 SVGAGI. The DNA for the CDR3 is TGTGCCAGCAGTTACGACTTGACAGGGGATCAAGAGACCCAGTACTTC. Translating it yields CASSYDLTGDQETQYF.

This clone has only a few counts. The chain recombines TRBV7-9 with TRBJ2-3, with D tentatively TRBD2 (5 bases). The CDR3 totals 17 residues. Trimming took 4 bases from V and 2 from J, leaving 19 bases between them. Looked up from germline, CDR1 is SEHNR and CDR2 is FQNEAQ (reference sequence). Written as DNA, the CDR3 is TGTGCCAGCAGCTCACCCCTGGCGGGCGAAAACACAGATACGCAGTATTTT. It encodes CASSSPLAGENTDTQYF.

The CDR3 sequence is CASTRGLSSYNEQFF. CDR3 in DNA: TGTGCCAGCACCCGAGGGCTTAGCTCCTACAATGAGCAGTTCTTC. V is TRBV27 and J is TRBJ2-1; possibly TRBD2 for D (5 bases). The CDR3 is made up of 15 amino acids. In germline, CDR1 is MNHEY, CDR2 SMNVEV (reference sequence). The V gene lost 7 bases and the J gene lost 0 bases, with 13 bases spanning the gap.

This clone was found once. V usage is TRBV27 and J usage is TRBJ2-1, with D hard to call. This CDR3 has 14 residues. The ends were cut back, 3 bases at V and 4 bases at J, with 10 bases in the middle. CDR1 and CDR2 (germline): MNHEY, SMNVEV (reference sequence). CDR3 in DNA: TGTGCCAGCAGTTTCGGCGGCTTATACAATGAGCAGTTCTTC. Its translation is CASSFGGLYNEQFF.